Listed below are T cell receptor beta chains from one sample, sequenced in a study of Graves' ophthalmopathy and Graves' hyperthyroidism. From the multiplex PCR reads, TCRdb called clonotypes with MiXCR, one entry per CDR3 protein. The sample contains hundreds of thousands of distinct CDR3 sequences, about 24% of which appear only once. The sample taken for sequencing was peripheral blood. The receptors shown here come from a woman in her late teens or twenties with stable Graves' hyperthyroidism. Some clones in this sample may be carry-over from other donors' samples. The CDR3 runs from the conserved cysteine through the conserved F or W. The D gene is left open where the match is weak. Rows may omit the clone size; those that give it use once, few, many or a size class.

j_call clone_size v_call d_call cdr3_aa cdr3_nt
TRBJ2-7 many TRBV12-3/TRBV12-4 . CASSRRTSSIDEQYF TGTGCCAGCAGTCGACGGACTTCCTCAATCGACGAGCAGTACTTC
TRBJ1-1 . TRBV20-1 . CSASQPGRYTLEAFF TGCAGTGCTAGCCAACCGGGCCGATATACTCTTGAAGCTTTCTTT
TRBJ1-1 . TRBV12-3/TRBV12-4 . CASSLTVDTEAFF TGTGCCAGCAGTTTGACGGTCGACACTGAAGCTTTCTTT
TRBJ1-5 many TRBV28 . CASSSVFHTGTSNQPQHF TGTGCCAGCAGTTCCGTTTTTCACACAGGGACGAGCAATCAGCCCCAGCATTTT
TRBJ1-1 few TRBV30 . CAWSVIKGGTEAFF TGTGCCTGGAGTGTCATAAAGGGCGGAACTGAAGCTTTCTTT
TRBJ2-7 many TRBV3-1 . CASSSGRGSEQYF TGTGCCAGCAGCTCCGGAAGGGGGTCCGAGCAGTACTTC
TRBJ2-5 many TRBV6-5 TRBD2 CASKLGLAGVETQYF TGTGCCAGCAAGTTGGGACTAGCGGGGGTGGAGACCCAGTACTTC
TRBJ1-1 many TRBV30 TRBD1 CAAEVGQGFTEAFF TGTGCCGCCGAGGTGGGACAGGGCTTCACTGAAGCTTTCTTT
TRBJ2-5 many TRBV12-3/TRBV12-4 . CASSWRLQETQYF TGTGCCAGCAGTTGGCGGTTACAAGAGACCCAGTACTTC
TRBJ1-2 . TRBV6-5 . CASSSDDYGYTF TGTGCCAGCAGTTCAGATGACTATGGCTACACCTTC
TRBJ1-5 many TRBV9 . CASSVGPGPQYNQPQHF TGTGCCAGCAGCGTAGGCCCGGGACCGCAATACAATCAGCCCCAGCATTTT
TRBJ1-1 many TRBV7-2 TRBD1 CASSFLTGFTEAFF TGTGCCAGCAGCTTCCTGACAGGGTTCACTGAAGCTTTCTTT
TRBJ2-2 many TRBV6-5 . CASSHLMNTGELFF TGTGCCAGCAGTCATCTTATGAACACCGGGGAGCTGTTTTTT
TRBJ1-1 many TRBV28 . CATRTVGAENTEAFF TGTGCCACCCGAACAGTCGGGGCGGAGAACACTGAAGCTTTCTTT
TRBJ1-6 . TRBV6-1 . CASKGALRGSYNSPLHF TGTGCCAGCAAAGGGGCCCTCCGCGGTTCCTATAATTCACCCCTCCACTTT
TRBJ1-1 . TRBV11-1 TRBD1 CASSMGQGEAFF TGTGCCAGCAGCATGGGACAGGGGGAAGCTTTCTTT
TRBJ2-7 once TRBV28 TRBD1 CASSLGDRVAYEQYF TGTGCCAGCAGTTTAGGGGACAGGGTTGCCTACGAGCAGTACTTC
TRBJ1-1 . TRBV20-1 . CSASLAYGGNTEAFF TGCAGTGCTAGTTTGGCCTACGGAGGGAACACTGAAGCTTTCTTT
TRBJ2-7 many TRBV6-5 . CASSYSVTYEQYF TGTGCCAGCAGTTATAGCGTTACCTACGAGCAGTACTTC
TRBJ2-7 . TRBV6-2/TRBV6-3 . CASTSMRGSGTSYEQYF TGTGCCAGCACCTCCATGAGGGGTAGCGGTACTTCCTACGAGCAGTACTTC
TRBJ1-1 . TRBV27 . CASIPVLGGTEAFF TGTGCCAGCATCCCGGTTCTTGGGGGGACTGAAGCTTTCTTT
TRBJ2-7 . TRBV6-2/TRBV6-3 . CASSYEVGGGTYEQYF TGTGCCAGCAGTTATGAGGTCGGGGGAGGCACCTACGAGCAGTACTTC
TRBJ1-5 many TRBV12-3/TRBV12-4 . CASSLGSDSNQPQHF TGTGCCAGCAGTTTAGGATCGGATAGCAATCAGCCCCAGCATTTT